These 27 T cell receptor beta chains originate from one sample sequenced in a study of T cells in Graves' hyperthyroidism and ophthalmopathy. RNA transcripts yielded amplified TCR beta CDR3 regions. TCR CDR3 regions were first amplified by RT-PCR with HTBI primers. TCRdb analysed the multiplex PCR reads with MiXCR anew, one entry per CDR3 protein. The sample consists of about 270,000 distinct CDR3 sequences, nearly 15% of them appearing once. Sequencing input: blood. These receptors were collected from a woman aged 50 to 65 with Graves' hyperthyroidism that later progressed to Graves' ophthalmopathy.

Only a few counts were recorded for this clonotype. The chain's CDR3 is CASRGWARDEQYF. CDR3 in DNA: TGCGCCAGCAGAGGCTGGGCAAGAGACGAGCAGTACTTC. V gene TRBV4-1 combines with J gene TRBJ2-7; the D is unclear. Trimming cost V 6 bases and J 5 bases, with 14 bases left between them. Germline V gene lookup returns CDR1 MGHRA and CDR2 YSYEKL. The CDR3 extends over 13 amino acids.

The chain carries TRBV7-2 and TRBJ2-2, with D unclear. The V end lost 6 bases, the J end lost 5 bases, and 13 bases lay between the germline ends. Germline assignment: CDR1 SGHTA and CDR2 FQGNSA. The CDR3 runs to 14 residues. For the CDR3, the DNA is TGTGCCAGCAGGAGGTCACAACAGACCGGGGAGCTGTTTTTT. Residues: CASRRSQQTGELFF.

This clonotype was detected many times. V is TRBV4-1 and J is TRBJ1-4, with 9 bases that match TRBD1. Trimming cost V 0 bases and J 10 bases; bases outside gene matches: 0. This CDR3 is built from 13 residues. Germline V gene sequence: CDR1 MGHRA, CDR2 YSYEKL. CDR3 amino acids: CASSQEGQGKLFF. The CDR3 coding sequence is TGCGCCAGCAGCCAAGAGGGACAGGGAAAACTGTTTTTT.

This clonotype was picked up many times. The V call is TRBV28, the J call TRBJ1-5; the D is unclear. The CDR3 totals 14 residues. V was clipped by 5 bases and J by 6 bases, with 14 bases between them. Germline V gene data show CDR1 as MDHEN and CDR2 as SYDVKM. The CDR3 sequence: CASSRQTGGQPQHF. The CDR3, as DNA: TGTGCCAGCAGTCGGCAAACCGGTGGTCAGCCCCAGCATTTT.

This clonotype was seen at least ten times. V is TRBV28 and J is TRBJ1-1, with D unresolved. The CDR3 runs 11 residues. Trimming took off 7 bases at V and 1 base at J, with 4 bases between the two ends. The germline gives CDR1 MDHEN, CDR2 SYDVKM. The CDR3 DNA reads TGTGCCAGCATGGGGAACACTGAAGCTTTCTTT. The encoded protein is CASMGNTEAFF.

This clonotype was recorded a few times. This chain connects TRBV5-1 to TRBJ2-5; 9 positions agree with TRBD1. The trim removed 2 bases at V and 5 bases at J, leaving 4 bases unmatched. The CDR3 covers 14 residues. CDR1 SGHRS and CDR2 YFSETQ come from the germline V gene. CDR3 bases: TGCGCCAGCAGCTTTGGGACAGGGTTGGAGACCCAGTACTTC. As protein: CASSFGTGLETQYF.

This clonotype was recorded at least ten times. The chain links TRBV28 to TRBJ2-7; D tentatively fits TRBD1 or TRBD2 (5 bases each). V was pared by 2 bases and J by 2 bases, with 10 bases between. Germline values: CDR1 MDHEN, CDR2 SYDVKM. The CDR3 has 14 amino acids. As DNA, the CDR3 is TGTGCCAGCAGTTTAGGGGGAGAAACCTACGAGCAGTACTTC. Translated, it gives CASSLGGETYEQYF.

This clonotype was picked up many times. The chain links TRBV27 to TRBJ2-6; 7 bases are shared with TRBD1. J lost 1 base, V lost 2 bases, and 5 bases had no gene match. Germline assignment: CDR1 MNHEY and CDR2 SMNVEV (reference sequence). This CDR3 has 17 amino acids. The CDR3 DNA is TGTGCCAGCAGTTTAATAGGGGACAGATCTGGGGCCAACGTCCTGACTTTC. Translating it yields CASSLIGDRSGANVLTF.

This clonotype was detected ten times or more. The chain is built from TRBV2 and TRBJ1-5; no definite D call. CDR1 SNHLY and CDR2 FYNNEI come from the germline V gene. The CDR3 runs to 15 residues. V was trimmed by 6 bases and J by 0 bases, leaving 12 bases between them. CDR3 in amino acids: CASRRDTYSNQPQHF. CDR3 nucleotide sequence: TGTGCCAGCAGAAGAGATACTTATAGCAATCAGCCCCAGCATTTT.

This clonotype was picked up many times. The V gene is TRBV30, the J gene TRBJ1-6; maybe TRBD1 (6 bases). In germline, CDR1 is GTSNPN, CDR2 SVGIG (reference sequence). Trimming took 0 bases from V and 7 from J, leaving 10 bases between them. The CDR3 totals 14 residues. CDR3 nucleotide sequence: TGTGCCTGGAGTGTGCACAGGGTAAATTCACCCCTCCACTTT. Translation gives CAWSVHRVNSPLHF.

In this sample, this clonotype turned up many times. The chain joins TRBV19 to TRBJ2-5, with 9 nucleotides matching TRBD1. V lost 4 bases to trimming and J lost 4 bases; unmatched junction nucleotides: 4. CDR3 size: 14 residues. Germline values: CDR1 LNHDA, CDR2 SQIVND (reference sequence). CDR3 protein: CASSTGQGGETQYF. As DNA, the CDR3 is TGTGCCAGTAGTACGGGACAGGGTGGAGAGACCCAGTACTTC.

A few counts support this clonotype. The V call is TRBV7-9, the J call TRBJ1-2, with TRBD1 as a possible D gene (6 bases). Between the trimmed V and J ends, which lost 5 bases and 4 bases, there was a span of 11 bases. Germline V CDR1 and CDR2: SEHNR, FQNEAQ (reference sequence). This CDR3 region has 13 residues. The CDR3 nucleotides read TGTGCCAGCAGCCCAGGACAGCCCTATGGCTACACCTTC. Translation gives CASSPGQPYGYTF. Full variable domain (rest looked up from reference TRBV7-9 and TRBJ1-2): DTGVSQNPRHKITKRGQNVTFRCDPISEHNRLYWYRQTLGQGPEFLTYFQNEAQLEKSRLLSDRFSAERPKGSFSTLEIQRTEQGDSAMYLCASSPGQPYGYTFGSGTRLTVV.

In this sample, this clonotype turned up many times. The chain recombines TRBV7-9 with TRBJ2-3; TRBD1 agrees at 8 bases. Germline V gene lookup returns CDR1 SEHNR and CDR2 FQNEAQ (reference sequence). The CDR3 runs to 12 residues. V shed 4 bases, J shed 11 bases, and the junction held 5 bases outside the gene matches. The CDR3 loop is CASSSSGGEQYF. In DNA, the CDR3 is TGTGCCAGCAGCTCGTCAGGGGGCGAGCAGTATTTT.

This clonotype was observed many times. The junction departs from germline at one end; a sequencing error may be responsible. The gene calls are TRBV18 and TRBJ1-4; 8 positions match TRBD1. Germline assignment: CDR1 KGHSH and CDR2 LQKENI. The CDR3 has 15 residues. CDR3 bases: TGTGCCAGCTCACCGCCGGGACAGGCTAAGGAAAAACTGTTTTTT. Protein: CASSPPGQAKEKLFF.

The V gene is TRBV20-1, the J gene TRBJ2-2; TRBD2 matches 14 bases. Trimming took 5 bases from V and 5 from J; bases not matched to a gene: 7. This CDR3 spans 16 amino acids. CDR1 is DFQATT, CDR2 SNEGSKA, per germline (reference sequence). In DNA, the CDR3 is TGCAGTGCTCACGAGGGACTAGCGGGAGAAACCGGGGAGCTGTTTTTT. Protein product: CSAHEGLAGETGELFF.

J is TRBJ1-5 and V is TRBV3-1; D unclear. The germline V gene has CDR1 LGHDT and CDR2 YNNKEL (reference sequence). The CDR3 is 13 amino acids. The ends were cut back, 4 bases at V and 9 bases at J, with 13 bases in the middle. CDR3 in amino acids: CASSLRRLGPQHF. In nucleotides, the CDR3 is TGTGCCAGCAGCCTCAGACGGCTCGGGCCCCAGCATTTT.

This clonotype was found many times. One junction end does not reproduce the germline sequence, and a read error may be involved. The chain combines TRBV12-3 or TRBV12-4 with TRBJ1-1; 10 nucleotides match TRBD1. This CDR3 is 14 amino acids long. CDR3: CASSLGQGNAEAFF. The CDR3 nucleotides are TGTGCCAGCAGTCTGGGACAGGGGAACGCTGAAGCTTTCTTT.

The chain uses TRBV4-2 and TRBJ2-3; perhaps TRBD2 as D (6 bases). V lost 1 base and J lost 1, with 12 bases in between. The CDR3 is 16 amino acids. Per germline, CDR1 LGHNA and CDR2 YNFKEQ. The CDR3 bases are TGTGCCAGCAGCCAAGGGTCGGGAGCCCGCACAGATACGCAGTATTTT. Its protein product is CASSQGSGARTDTQYF.

This clonotype was detected ten times or more. The CDR3 bases are TGTGCCAGCAGTGAACAGCGTGGGAACATTTGGGTGCCCAATCAGCCCCAGCATTTT. Amino acids: CASSEQRGNIWVPNQPQHF. This sequence joins TRBV2 and TRBJ1-5, with D unclear. This CDR3 comprises 19 residues. Germline values: CDR1 SNHLY, CDR2 FYNNEI. V was cut by 2 bases and J by 3 bases, with 23 bases left in between.

This clonotype occurred a few times. The chain is built from TRBV20-1 and TRBJ1-2, with D possibly being TRBD1 (6 bases). CDR3 size: 17 residues. Trimming stripped 3 bases from V and 3 bases from J, with 23 bases between. Germline CDR1 DFQATT, CDR2 SNEGSKA (reference sequence). The CDR3 sequence is CSASRQALNPGHYGYTF. The CDR3 region has the DNA TGCAGTGCTAGCCGACAGGCCCTAAACCCCGGGCACTATGGCTACACCTTC.

The chain is built from TRBV15 and TRBJ2-3, with D maybe TRBD2 (5 bases). This CDR3 region has 14 residues. Looked up from germline, CDR1 is LNHNV and CDR2 is YYDKDF (reference sequence). V was trimmed by 3 bases and J by 3 bases, leaving 10 bases between them. The CDR3 sequence: CATSRNPGTDTQYF. In nucleotides, the CDR3 is TGTGCCACCAGCAGGAACCCGGGGACAGATACGCAGTATTTT.

The chain combines TRBV28 with TRBJ1-5, with 11 bases that match TRBD1. There are 16 residues in the CDR3. The germline V gene encodes CDR1 MDHEN and CDR2 SYDVKM. J was trimmed by 7 bases and V by 6 bases; bases with no gene match: 11. As DNA, the CDR3 is TGTGCCAGCAGCAATACCGGGACAGGGGGTATACAGCCCCAGCATTTT. This encodes CASSNTGTGGIQPQHF. The whole variable domain, filled in from reference TRBV28 and TRBJ1-5, reads DVKVTQSSRYLVKRTGEKVFLECVQDMDHENMFWYRQDPGLGLRLIYFSYDVKMKEKGDIPEGYSVSREKKERFSLILESASTNQTSMYLCASSNTGTGGIQPQHFGDGTRLSIL.

The sample holds many counts of this clonotype. The chain joins TRBV11-2 to TRBJ1-2, with D tentatively TRBD1 (6 bases). V shed 4 bases and J shed 2 bases, with 11 bases lying between them. This CDR3 spans 14 amino acids. CDR1 and CDR2 (germline): SGHAT, FQNNGV. The CDR3 protein is CASSSLTGNYGYTF. CDR3 coding DNA: TGTGCCAGCAGCTCCCTTACAGGGAACTATGGCTACACCTTC.

This clonotype has a single count. The V gene is TRBV4-2, the J gene TRBJ2-7; 8 bases fit TRBD2. V shed 0 bases and J 2 bases; nucleotides not matched to a gene: 6. In germline, CDR1 is LGHNA, CDR2 YNFKEQ. This CDR3 is 16 amino acids long. The CDR3 loop is CASSQEQAGGTYEQYF. In DNA, the CDR3 is TGTGCCAGCAGCCAAGAGCAGGCGGGAGGAACCTACGAGCAGTACTTC.

V usage is TRBV19 and J usage is TRBJ1-4; D gene uncertain. Trimming pared 6 bases from V and 6 bases from J, leaving 14 bases between. In germline, CDR1 is LNHDA, CDR2 SQIVND (reference sequence). The CDR3 has 14 amino acids. CDR3 in DNA: TGTGCCAGTAGGAGGACTCGGTTGGATGAAAAACTGTTTTTT. The encoded protein is CASRRTRLDEKLFF.

This clonotype was seen ten or more times. The chain recombines TRBV12-3 or TRBV12-4 with TRBJ1-1; D is possibly TRBD1 (6 bases). The CDR3 contains 14 residues. Trimming cost V 4 bases and J 6 bases, with 15 bases left between them. The CDR3 loop reads CASSSTGRSPEAFF. In nucleotides, the CDR3 is TGTGCCAGCAGTTCTACAGGGCGGAGCCCTGAAGCTTTCTTT.

This clonotype was seen ten or more times. The chain recombines TRBV28 with TRBJ2-2, with TRBD1 matching over 8 bases. In germline, CDR1 is MDHEN, CDR2 SYDVKM. This CDR3 is built from 18 residues. After removal of 1 base from V and 5 bases from J, the junction contained 12 bases not matched to a gene. CDR3 coding DNA: TGTGCCAGCAGTTTATTCGGGACAGGCGACGACGAAACCGGGGAGCTGTTTTTT. Encoded protein: CASSLFGTGDDETGELFF.